The next 19 T cell receptor beta chains were all read from a single sample in a study of blood T cell repertoires in COVID-19. Profiling relied on immunoSEQ multiplex PCR, and the TCRdb table lists in-frame clones only, not all of them. The sample records 300,000 to 350,000 clones, around 90% being singletons. What was sequenced was peripheral blood. These TCRs come from a woman in her twenties or thirties with COVID-19, enrolled during active disease.

This chain links TRBV18 with TRBJ1-2; D may be TRBD1 (6 bases). Germline lookup yields CDR1 KGHSH and CDR2 LQKENI. This CDR3 region has 13 residues. The V and J ends lost 5 bases and 6 bases respectively, with 13 bases between them. CDR3 sequence (DNA): TGTGCCAGCTCAACGACAGGCGGTGATGGCTACACCTTC. Translation: CASSTTGGDGYTF.

This chain uses TRBV5-1 with TRBJ2-7; 12 nucleotides agree with TRBD2. Per germline, CDR1 SGHRS and CDR2 YFSETQ. This CDR3 is 17 amino acids long. With 3 bases clipped from V and 0 bases from J, the junction kept 7 bases outside the gene matches. CDR3 loop: CASSYGLAGKSSYEQYF. The CDR3 DNA is TGCGCCAGCAGCTACGGACTAGCGGGGAAAAGCTCCTACGAGCAGTACTTC.

This sequence joins TRBV7-9 and TRBJ2-1; no clear D gene. The CDR3 totals 13 residues. Trimming left V 8 bases short and J 6 bases short, with 14 bases between. Germline assignment: CDR1 SEHNR and CDR2 FQNEAQ (reference sequence). CDR3 in DNA: TGTGCCAGCTCAGATAGTCAGGCCAATGAGCAGTTCTTC. Amino acid sequence: CASSDSQANEQFF.

The rearrangement joins TRBV5-1 to TRBJ1-4; 10 bases line up with TRBD1. From germline, CDR1 is SGHRS and CDR2 YFSETQ. The CDR3 is made up of 14 amino acids. Trimming removed 5 bases from V and 5 bases from J; junction bases left unmatched: 3. CDR3 nucleotide sequence: TGCGCCAGCAGATCGGGACAGGGGAATGAAAAACTGTTTTTT. Translating gives CASRSGQGNEKLFF.

The genes are TRBV27 and TRBJ2-1, with a weak D call TRBD1 (6 bases). Trimming took off 6 bases at V and 4 bases at J, with 7 bases between the two ends. The CDR3 is 12 amino acids. CDR1 is MNHEY, CDR2 SMNVEV, per germline (reference sequence). The CDR3 spells CASSGQYNEQFF. CDR3 sequence (DNA): TGTGCCAGCAGCGGACAGTACAATGAGCAGTTCTTC.

The rearrangement uses TRBV6-5 and TRBJ2-3; weak D call: TRBD1 (6 bases). V shed 5 bases and J shed 7 bases, with 7 bases lying between them. This CDR3 has 11 amino acids. The germline gives CDR1 MNHEY, CDR2 SVGAGI. CDR3 nucleotide sequence: TGTGCCAGCAGTCAGGGGTATACGCAGTATTTT. Its translation is CASSQGYTQYF.

The chain has TRBV30 and TRBJ1-4, with D perhaps TRBD1 (5 bases). V was clipped by 6 bases and J by 0 bases, with 14 bases between them. Germline CDR1 GTSNPN, CDR2 SVGIG (reference sequence). This CDR3 comprises 15 residues. As DNA, the CDR3 is TGTGCCTGCATAGACAGCTACACAACTAATGAAAAACTGTTTTTT. Its protein is CACIDSYTTNEKLFF.

The V gene is TRBV2, the J gene TRBJ2-3; 9 bases are a match to TRBD2. Germline loops: CDR1 SNHLY, CDR2 FYNNEI. This CDR3 comprises 15 residues. Trimming took 5 bases from V and 3 from J; bases not matched to a gene: 6. This CDR3 is CASSFSGSTTDTQYF. The CDR3 DNA follows: TGTGCCAGCAGTTTTAGCGGGAGTACGACAGATACGCAGTATTTT.

The chain combines TRBV18 with TRBJ2-7; tentatively, D is TRBD2 (5 bases). V shed 3 bases and J shed 2 bases, with 17 bases lying between them. Germline CDR1 and CDR2: KGHSH and LQKENI. CDR3 length: 16 amino acids. The DNA for the CDR3 is TGTGCCAGCTCACCCAATTCCGGGGATAGTGCCTACGAGCAGTACTTC. This gives the protein CASSPNSGDSAYEQYF.

A note on this clone: Other DNA sequences in the same sample also yield this CDR3. The chain carries TRBV7-2 and TRBJ2-2; TRBD2 aligns across 13 bases. This CDR3 contains 16 residues. V lost 4 bases, J lost 7 bases, and 6 bases stayed unmatched. Germline V lookup: CDR1 SGHTA, CDR2 FQGNSA. The CDR3 nucleotides are TGTGCCAGCAGCTCACGACTAGCGGGAGGAATCGGGGAGCTGTTTTTT. It is translated as CASSSRLAGGIGELFF.

The rearrangement joins TRBV5-4 to TRBJ1-2; 8 bases line up with TRBD1. The V and J ends lost 4 bases and 4 bases, in that order; junction bases with no gene match: 0. Germline assignment: CDR1 SGHNT and CDR2 YYREEE (reference sequence). This CDR3 contains 12 residues. CDR3: CASSTGGYGYTF. The CDR3 coding sequence is TGTGCCAGCAGCACAGGGGGCTATGGCTACACCTTC.

The chain combines TRBV30 with TRBJ1-4, with 9 positions matching TRBD1. Germline V lookup: CDR1 GTSNPN, CDR2 SVGIG (reference sequence). The CDR3 covers 16 residues. With 3 bases clipped from V and 0 bases from J, the junction kept 5 bases outside the gene matches. The CDR3 coding sequence is TGTGCCTGGAGGCGAGGGACAGGGACAACTAATGAAAAACTGTTTTTT. Its protein is CAWRRGTGTTNEKLFF.

The chain combines TRBV10-1 with TRBJ2-7; TRBD2 agrees at 9 bases. Per the germline V gene, CDR1 is WNHNN and CDR2 is SYGVQD (reference sequence). The CDR3 runs to 15 residues. V was pared by 3 bases and J by 3 bases, with 6 bases of the junction left unmatched. CDR3 DNA: TGCGCCAGCAGTGAAGGGGCTAGCGGGATCTACGAGCAGTACTTC. Translating it yields CASSEGASGIYEQYF.

V usage is TRBV28 and J usage is TRBJ2-7; no firm D call. Trimming pared 6 bases from V and 7 bases from J, leaving 13 bases between. Germline assignment: CDR1 MDHEN and CDR2 SYDVKM. This CDR3 spans 12 amino acids. The CDR3 sequence is CASSSPPREQYF. CDR3 bases: TGTGCCAGCAGCTCCCCCCCCCGGGAGCAGTACTTC.

The chain combines TRBV6-5 with TRBJ2-7; D ambiguous. Trimming removed 7 bases from V and 4 bases from J, with 8 bases in between. In germline, CDR1 is MNHEY, CDR2 SVGAGI. This CDR3 spans 11 amino acids. CDR3 nucleotides: TGTGCCAGCACTCGTCTTTACGAGCAGTACTTC. It is translated as CASTRLYEQYF.

This chain connects TRBV5-1 to TRBJ1-2; TRBD1 agrees at 8 bases. V trimming: 1 base; J trimming: 1 base; junction bases outside the gene matches: 6. Germline CDR1 reads SGHRS; CDR2 reads YFSETQ. The CDR3 consists of 16 residues. Here the CDR3 reads CASSLRDRSINYGYTF. The CDR3 coding sequence is TGCGCCAGCAGCTTGCGGGACAGGAGCATTAACTATGGCTACACCTTC.

V usage is TRBV9 and J usage is TRBJ2-3, with 13 bases matching TRBD2. With 2 bases clipped from V and 5 bases from J, the junction kept 5 bases outside the gene matches. There are 16 residues in the CDR3. From germline, CDR1 is SGDLS and CDR2 YYNGEE. The CDR3 sequence: CASSVGLAGFVDTQYF. The CDR3 coding sequence is TGTGCCAGCAGCGTGGGACTAGCGGGATTTGTAGATACGCAGTATTTT.

J is TRBJ2-1 and V is TRBV9; 8 bases fit TRBD1. Per germline, CDR1 SGDLS and CDR2 YYNGEE. The CDR3 extends over 15 amino acids. The J segment lost 8 bases and the V segment lost 4 bases, leaving 11 bases of the junction unmatched. The CDR3 bases are TGTGCCAGCAGCACCACCGGGACAGGTCATGATGAGCAGTTCTTC. Amino acid sequence: CASSTTGTGHDEQFF.

The V and J genes are TRBV28 and TRBJ2-1; D may be TRBD1 (5 bases). The CDR3 runs to 11 residues. Germline values: CDR1 MDHEN, CDR2 SYDVKM. Deletions cut 6 bases from V and 10 bases from J, with 10 bases between. CDR3 residues: CASRIPGEQFF. In nucleotides, the CDR3 is TGTGCCAGCAGAATACCAGGGGAGCAGTTCTTC.